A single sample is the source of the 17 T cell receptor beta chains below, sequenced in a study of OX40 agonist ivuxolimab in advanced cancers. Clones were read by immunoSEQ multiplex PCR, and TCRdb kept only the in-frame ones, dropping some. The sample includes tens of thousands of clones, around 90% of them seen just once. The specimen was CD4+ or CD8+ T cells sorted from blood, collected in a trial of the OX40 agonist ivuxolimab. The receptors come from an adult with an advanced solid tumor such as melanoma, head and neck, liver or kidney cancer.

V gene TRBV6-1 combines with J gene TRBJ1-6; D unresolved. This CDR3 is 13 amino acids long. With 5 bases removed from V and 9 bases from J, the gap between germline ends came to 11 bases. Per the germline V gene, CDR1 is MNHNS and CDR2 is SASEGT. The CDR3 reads CASSYDTGSPLHF. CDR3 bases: TGTGCCAGCAGTTATGACACGGGTTCACCCCTCCACTTT.

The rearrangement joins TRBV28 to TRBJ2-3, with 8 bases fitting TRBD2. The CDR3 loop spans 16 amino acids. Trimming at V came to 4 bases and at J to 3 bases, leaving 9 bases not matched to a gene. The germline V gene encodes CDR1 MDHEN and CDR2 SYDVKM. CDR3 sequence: CASSSAWGGGTDTQYF. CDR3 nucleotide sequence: TGTGCCAGCAGTTCCGCTTGGGGCGGGGGGACAGATACGCAGTATTTT.

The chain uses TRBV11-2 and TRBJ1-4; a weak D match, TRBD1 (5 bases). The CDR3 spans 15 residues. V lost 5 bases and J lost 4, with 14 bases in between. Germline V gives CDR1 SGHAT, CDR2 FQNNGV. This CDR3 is CASSHTQGYNEKLFF. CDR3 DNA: TGTGCCAGCAGCCATACCCAGGGCTATAATGAAAAACTGTTTTTT.

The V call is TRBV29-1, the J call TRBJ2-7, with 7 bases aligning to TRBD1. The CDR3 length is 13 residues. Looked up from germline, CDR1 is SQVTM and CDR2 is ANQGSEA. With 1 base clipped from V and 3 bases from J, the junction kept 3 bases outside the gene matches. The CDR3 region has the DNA TGCAGCGTTGAAGGGACAGGACACTACGAGCAGTACTTC. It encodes CSVEGTGHYEQYF.

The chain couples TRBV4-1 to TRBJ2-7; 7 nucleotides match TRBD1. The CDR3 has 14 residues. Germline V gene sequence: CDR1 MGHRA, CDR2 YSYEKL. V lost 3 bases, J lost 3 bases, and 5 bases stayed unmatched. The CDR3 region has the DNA TGCGCCAGCAGCCATGCTAACAGGGGCTACGAGCAGTACTTC. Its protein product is CASSHANRGYEQYF.

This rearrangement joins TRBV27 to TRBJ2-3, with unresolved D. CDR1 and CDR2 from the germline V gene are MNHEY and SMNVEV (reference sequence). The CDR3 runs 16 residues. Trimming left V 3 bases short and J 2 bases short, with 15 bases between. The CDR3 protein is CASSFGLRSPTDTQYF. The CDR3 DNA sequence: TGTGCCAGCAGTTTCGGGCTAAGGAGCCCCACAGATACGCAGTATTTT.

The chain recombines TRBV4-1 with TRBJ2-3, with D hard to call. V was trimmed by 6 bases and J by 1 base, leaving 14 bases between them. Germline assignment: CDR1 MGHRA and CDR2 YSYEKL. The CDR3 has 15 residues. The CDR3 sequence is CASRARLAGTDTQYF. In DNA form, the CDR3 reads TGCGCCAGCAGGGCACGTCTGGCTGGCACAGATACGCAGTATTTT.

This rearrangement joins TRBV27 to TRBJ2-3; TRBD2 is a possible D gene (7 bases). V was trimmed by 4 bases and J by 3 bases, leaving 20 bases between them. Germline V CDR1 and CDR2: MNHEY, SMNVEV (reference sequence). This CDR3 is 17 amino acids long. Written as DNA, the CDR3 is TGTGCCAGCAGTTCCCTCGGGGGGCCGACGTCAACAGATACGCAGTATTTT. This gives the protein CASSSLGGPTSTDTQYF.

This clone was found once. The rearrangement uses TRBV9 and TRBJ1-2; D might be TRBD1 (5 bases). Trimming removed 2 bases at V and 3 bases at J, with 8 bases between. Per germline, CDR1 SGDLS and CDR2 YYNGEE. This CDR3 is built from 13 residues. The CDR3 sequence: CASSVGADYGYTF. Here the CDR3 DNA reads TGTGCCAGCAGCGTCGGGGCAGACTATGGCTACACCTTC.

CDR3 sequence reads: CASSFTGGNQPQHF. The CDR3 DNA reads as TGTGCCAGCAGCTTTACAGGTGGCAATCAGCCCCAGCATTTT. This sequence joins TRBV5-6 and TRBJ1-5; TRBD1 might be the D (5 bases). The CDR3 spans 14 residues. Germline loops: CDR1 SGHDT, CDR2 YYEEEE. Trimming shortened V by 2 bases and J by 2 bases, and 8 bases separated the two germline ends.

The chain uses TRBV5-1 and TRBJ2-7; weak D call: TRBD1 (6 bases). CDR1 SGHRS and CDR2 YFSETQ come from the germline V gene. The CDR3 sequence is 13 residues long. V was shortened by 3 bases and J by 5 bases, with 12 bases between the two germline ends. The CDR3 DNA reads TGCGCCAGCAGCTCGGCCCCAGGGGACGAGCAGTACTTC. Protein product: CASSSAPGDEQYF.

In DNA form, the CDR3 reads TGTGCCAGCAGCCTGACAGGACCGACAACTGGTGAAAAACTGTTTTTT. It is translated as CASSLTGPTTGEKLFF. The rearrangement joins TRBV6-6 to TRBJ1-4; a weak D match, TRBD1 (6 bases). The V end was cut by 6 bases, the J end by 7 bases, with 21 bases between. The CDR3 covers 16 residues. Germline V CDR1 and CDR2: MNHNY, SVGAGI (reference sequence).

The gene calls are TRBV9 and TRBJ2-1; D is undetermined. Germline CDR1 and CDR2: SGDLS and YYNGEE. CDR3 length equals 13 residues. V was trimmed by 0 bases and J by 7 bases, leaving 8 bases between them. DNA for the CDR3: TGTGCCAGCAGCGTAGGGGTGGGTAATGAGCAGTTCTTC. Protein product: CASSVGVGNEQFF.

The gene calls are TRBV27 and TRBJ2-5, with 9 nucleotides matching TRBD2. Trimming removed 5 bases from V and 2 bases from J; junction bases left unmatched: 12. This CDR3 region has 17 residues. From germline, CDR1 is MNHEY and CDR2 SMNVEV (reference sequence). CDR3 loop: CASSPPGAGGPQETQYF. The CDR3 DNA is TGTGCCAGCAGTCCGCCCGGGGCGGGGGGGCCTCAAGAGACCCAGTACTTC.

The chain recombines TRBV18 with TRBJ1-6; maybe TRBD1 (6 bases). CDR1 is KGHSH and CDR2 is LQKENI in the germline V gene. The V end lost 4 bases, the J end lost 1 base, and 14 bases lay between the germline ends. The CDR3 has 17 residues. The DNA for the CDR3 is TGTGCCAGCTCACGAACAGGGCTACGGTCCTATAATTCACCCCTCCACTTT. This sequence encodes CASSRTGLRSYNSPLHF. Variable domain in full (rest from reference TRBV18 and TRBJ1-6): NAGVMQNPRHLVRRRGQEARLRCSPMKGHSHVYWYRQLPEEGLKFMVYLQKENIIDESGMPKERFSAEFPKEGPSILRIQQVVRGDSAAYFCASSRTGLRSYNSPLHFGNGTRLTVT.

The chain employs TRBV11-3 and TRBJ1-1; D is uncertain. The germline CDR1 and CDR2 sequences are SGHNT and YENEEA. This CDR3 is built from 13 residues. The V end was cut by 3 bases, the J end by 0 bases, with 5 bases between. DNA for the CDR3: TGTGCCAGCAGCTTGGGGATGAACACTGAAGCTTTCTTT. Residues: CASSLGMNTEAFF.

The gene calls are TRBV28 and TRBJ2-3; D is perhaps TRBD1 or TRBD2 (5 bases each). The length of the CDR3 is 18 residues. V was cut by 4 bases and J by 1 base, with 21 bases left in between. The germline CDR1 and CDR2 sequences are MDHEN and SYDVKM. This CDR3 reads CASSSWDVSTWGTDTQYF. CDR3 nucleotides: TGTGCCAGCAGTTCGTGGGACGTATCAACCTGGGGCACAGATACGCAGTATTTT.